Listed here are 32 T cell receptor beta chains from one sample, sequenced in a study of PD-1 blockade in classical Hodgkin lymphoma. This table comes from immunoSEQ multiplex PCR, and its TCRdb copy is limited to in-frame clones, with some not included. This sample has about 98,000 clones, with around 90% found just once. Patients all relapsed after autologous stem cell transplantation, and there was variation in brentuximab vedotin exposure. Specimen: peripheral blood mononuclear cells (PBMCs), collected at baseline. The source of these receptors is a human donor with classical Hodgkin lymphoma.

V gene TRBV27 combines with J gene TRBJ1-4; D perhaps matches TRBD1 (6 bases). The germline CDR1 and CDR2 sequences are MNHEY and SMNVEV (reference sequence). Trimming stripped 4 bases from V and 6 bases from J, with 9 bases between. The CDR3 spans 13 residues. In DNA form, the CDR3 reads TGTGCCAGCAGTTCACAGGGTGATGAAAAACTGTTTTTT. As protein: CASSSQGDEKLFF.

The chain couples TRBV10-3 to TRBJ2-3; D is unclear. The V end was cut by 6 bases, the J end by 5 bases, with 18 bases between. From germline, CDR1 is ENHRY and CDR2 SYGVKD. CDR3 length equals 15 residues. The CDR3 here is CAIRSTDLGGDTQYF. The CDR3 DNA reads TGTGCCATCAGGTCGACCGATTTGGGTGGAGATACGCAGTATTTT.

The J gene is TRBJ2-7, the V gene TRBV28, with D perhaps matching TRBD2 (6 bases). CDR1 is MDHEN and CDR2 is SYDVKM in the germline V gene. Trimming shortened V by 3 bases and J by 4 bases, and 19 bases separated the two germline ends. This CDR3 region has 16 residues. The CDR3 nucleotides are TGTGCCAGCAGTTTCCAGGGTCTAGCCCGGGGGTACGAGCAGTACTTC. It specifies CASSFQGLARGYEQYF.

DNA of the CDR3: TGTGCCTGGAGGAAGACGCTGAACTACGAGCAGTACTTC. This encodes CAWRKTLNYEQYF. V is TRBV30 and J is TRBJ2-5; the D is unclear. The assigned J gene may be wrong: the sequence end matches TRBJ2-7 better. Germline assignment: CDR1 GTSNPN and CDR2 SVGIG (reference sequence). The CDR3 has 13 amino acids.

The chain combines TRBV30 with TRBJ1-6, with D possibly matching TRBD1 (5 bases). Germline V gene lookup returns CDR1 GTSNPN and CDR2 SVGIG (reference sequence). The length of the CDR3 is 15 residues. The CDR3 region has the DNA TGTGCATACGCCCCAGGGAGCTCCTATAATTCACCCCTCCACTTT. This sequence encodes CAYAPGSSYNSPLHF.

The chain carries TRBV6-5 and TRBJ2-1; a possible D gene is TRBD2 (6 bases). The CDR3 is 15 amino acids. V was pared by 5 bases and J by 7 bases, with 18 bases between. From germline, CDR1 is MNHEY and CDR2 SVGAGI. For the CDR3, the DNA is TGTGCCAGCAGTCCTAACTTGGGGGGTAGGAATGAGCAGTTCTTC. Its protein product is CASSPNLGGRNEQFF.

This clone was recorded once. The V and J genes are TRBV27 and TRBJ2-1; 9 bases line up with TRBD2. Unmatched junction bases numbered 11, after V lost 5 bases and J lost 0 bases. The CDR3 runs 18 residues. Germline V CDR1 and CDR2: MNHEY, SMNVEV (reference sequence). The DNA for the CDR3 is TGTGCCAGCAGTGCCACGGGACTAGCTATGAGCTCCTACAATGAGCAGTTCTTC. It specifies CASSATGLAMSSYNEQFF.

The V and J genes are TRBV30 and TRBJ2-7; D is unresolved. This CDR3 spans 14 amino acids. V was pared by 3 bases and J by 6 bases, with 18 bases between. The germline V gene has CDR1 GTSNPN and CDR2 SVGIG (reference sequence). The CDR3 reads CAWRTPGEFLEQYF. For the CDR3, the DNA is TGTGCCTGGAGGACCCCGGGTGAATTTCTCGAGCAGTACTTC.

The chain combines TRBV7-8 with TRBJ2-2; 9 positions agree with TRBD1. CDR3 length equals 16 residues. Germline V gene data show CDR1 as SGHVS and CDR2 as FQNEAQ. Trimming at V came to 4 bases and at J to 3 bases, leaving 6 bases not matched to a gene. This CDR3 is CASSSPGQGDTGELFF. The CDR3 DNA reads TGTGCCAGCAGCTCGCCGGGACAGGGTGACACCGGGGAGCTGTTTTTT.

This clone has more than one count but fewer than ten. The chain combines TRBV19 with TRBJ2-1; D is undetermined. Germline V gives CDR1 LNHDA, CDR2 SQIVND (reference sequence). The CDR3 has 11 residues. The CDR3 coding sequence is TGTTCTGTCTCTACTTACAATGAGCAGTTCTTC. Its translation is CSVSTYNEQFF.

V gene TRBV6-6 combines with J gene TRBJ2-5; D assignment may be TRBD1 or TRBD2 (5 bases each). V was pared by 5 bases and J by 14 bases, with 21 bases between. The CDR3 totals 13 residues. Germline CDR1 reads MNHNY; CDR2 reads SVGAGI (reference sequence). The CDR3 spells CASSVRVGTHPYF. The DNA of the CDR3 is TGTGCCAGCAGTGTAAGGGTAGGGACCCATCCCTACTTC.

CDR3 nucleotides: TGTGCCAGCAGTGGAGACGGGACAGAGCTATCCAAAAACATTCAGTACTTC. This translates into CASSGDGTELSKNIQYF. V is TRBV6-4 and J is TRBJ2-4; 7 nucleotides align to TRBD1. Germline-derived CDR1 and CDR2 are MRHNA and SNTAGT. The CDR3 totals 17 residues. V shed 4 bases, J shed 2 bases, and the junction held 11 bases outside the gene matches.

V and J are TRBV27 and TRBJ2-7, with 11 nucleotides matching TRBD1. Germline V lookup: CDR1 MNHEY, CDR2 SMNVEV (reference sequence). The CDR3 loop spans 14 amino acids. V shed 8 bases, J shed 4 bases, and the junction held 7 bases outside the gene matches. The chain's CDR3 is CASGLRDRGYEQYF. The CDR3 DNA follows: TGTGCCAGCGGCCTCCGGGACAGGGGGTACGAGCAGTACTTC.

The chain joins TRBV5-1 to TRBJ2-7; the D gene is possibly TRBD2 (5 bases). Trimming removed 5 bases at V and 5 bases at J, with 14 bases between. CDR1 is SGHRS, CDR2 YFSETQ, per germline. The CDR3 runs to 13 residues. The DNA for the CDR3 is TGCGCCAGCAGTTCCTCGGCGGGTCACGAGCAGTACTTC. Residues: CASSSSAGHEQYF. The full variable domain, rest sourced from reference TRBV5-1 and TRBJ2-7, is KAGVTQTPRYLIKTRGQQVTLSCSPISGHRSVSWYQQTPGQGLQFLFEYFSETQRNKGNFPGRFSGRQFSNSRSEMNVSTLELGDSALYLCASSSSAGHEQYFGPGTRLTVT.

This chain connects TRBV30 to TRBJ1-3; 11 bases line up with TRBD1. Germline assignment: CDR1 GTSNPN and CDR2 SVGIG (reference sequence). Trimming at V came to 0 bases and at J to 1 base, leaving 8 bases not matched to a gene. The CDR3 has 18 amino acids. The CDR3 bases are TGTGCCTGGAGTGTCTATTTCGGGACAGGGGGTTCTGGAAACACCATATATTTT. Translated: CAWSVYFGTGGSGNTIYF.

This chain joins TRBV5-1 and TRBJ1-4; tentatively, D is TRBD1 (5 bases). Germline CDR1 SGHRS, CDR2 YFSETQ. CDR3 size: 19 residues. Trimming removed 0 bases from V and 4 bases from J, with 22 bases in between. CDR3 in DNA: TGCGCCAGCAGCTTGGAATTTACGGGGGGGATAGGCCTTAATGAAAAACTGTTTTTT. It codes for CASSLEFTGGIGLNEKLFF.

V usage is TRBV5-1 and J usage is TRBJ1-1; D not certain. The length of the CDR3 is 12 residues. The germline gives CDR1 SGHRS, CDR2 YFSETQ. The V end lost 5 bases, the J end lost 5 bases, and 10 bases lay between the germline ends. The CDR3 nucleotides are TGCGCCAGCAGGGACGAGAGGACTGAAGCTTTCTTT. Translation: CASRDERTEAFF.

The chain links TRBV2 to TRBJ1-3, with TRBD1 as a possible D gene (6 bases). V was shortened by 4 bases and J by 0 bases, with 22 bases between the two germline ends. The CDR3 is made up of 19 amino acids. In germline, CDR1 is SNHLY, CDR2 FYNNEI. CDR3 DNA: TGTGCCAGCAGTGCTCTGAGGGGGACGCTCGTCTTCTCTGGAAACACCATATATTTT. It translates to CASSALRGTLVFSGNTIYF.

CDR3 loop: CASSSKMTSSTDTQYF. In DNA form, the CDR3 reads TGTGCCAGCAGCTCAAAAATGACTAGCAGCACAGATACGCAGTATTTT. V usage is TRBV5-4 and J usage is TRBJ2-3, with TRBD2 matching over 7 bases. V lost 3 bases and J lost 0; bases outside the gene matches: 7. From germline, CDR1 is SGHNT and CDR2 YYREEE (reference sequence). The CDR3 runs to 16 residues.

This sequence joins TRBV5-1 and TRBJ1-5; D is possibly TRBD1 (6 bases). Germline CDR1 and CDR2: SGHRS and YFSETQ. The CDR3 loop spans 15 amino acids. V shed 4 bases and J shed 0 bases, with 11 bases lying between them. CDR3 loop: CASSVTGASNQPQHF. CDR3 in DNA: TGCGCCAGCAGCGTAACGGGGGCTAGCAATCAGCCCCAGCATTTT.

The chain couples TRBV5-1 to TRBJ1-1; no definite D call. This CDR3 is built from 14 residues. Germline lookup yields CDR1 SGHRS and CDR2 YFSETQ. V shed 0 bases and J shed 3 bases, with 9 bases lying between them. CDR3 region: CASSLEGRDTEAFF. The CDR3 region has the DNA TGCGCCAGCAGCTTGGAGGGTAGGGACACTGAAGCTTTCTTT.

The chain has TRBV21-1 and TRBJ2-1; the table's TRBD2 call for D was not verified on the DNA. TRBV21-1 is marked as a pseudogene. There are 16 residues in the CDR3. Here the CDR3 reads CASSSPSGRARNEQFF. Written as DNA, the CDR3 is TGTGCCAGCAGCAGTCCGAGCGGGAGGGCCAGGAATGAGCAGTTCTTC.

This rearrangement joins TRBV9 to TRBJ2-3; 8 nucleotides match TRBD2. Germline V CDR1 and CDR2: SGDLS, YYNGEE. This CDR3 has 17 residues. V lost 4 bases to trimming and J lost 2 bases; unmatched junction nucleotides: 12. CDR3 DNA sequence: TGTGCCAGCAGCCCCGCCGGTGACGGGAGGGCCACAGATACGCAGTATTTT. Its protein product is CASSPAGDGRATDTQYF.

The genes are TRBV5-1 and TRBJ2-1, with TRBD1 matching 7 bases. Germline-derived CDR1 and CDR2 are SGHRS and YFSETQ. V lost 3 bases and J lost 3; bases outside the gene matches: 12. CDR3 length: 17 amino acids. The CDR3 coding sequence is TGCGCCAGCAGCTCGGCCAGCCGGGACAGACGCTACAATGAGCAGTTCTTC. As protein: CASSSASRDRRYNEQFF.

The chain links TRBV7-6 to TRBJ1-5; possibly TRBD1 for D (5 bases). This CDR3 contains 16 residues. In germline, CDR1 is SGHVS, CDR2 FNYEAQ. V was clipped by 4 bases and J by 4 bases, with 17 bases between them. In DNA form, the CDR3 reads TGTGCCAGCAGCTCCCTGGACGGGGGATGGAATCAGCCCCAGCATTTT. This gives the protein CASSSLDGGWNQPQHF.

The chain links TRBV7-9 to TRBJ1-1, with TRBD1 matching over 10 bases. The CDR3 extends over 16 amino acids. Germline V lookup: CDR1 SEHNR, CDR2 FQNEAQ (reference sequence). J gave up 8 bases and V 2 bases, and 11 bases lay outside the gene matches. The CDR3 reads CASSLIADRGLIEAFF. For the CDR3, the DNA is TGTGCCAGCAGCTTAATAGCTGACAGGGGGCTTATCGAAGCTTTCTTT.

V gene TRBV29-1 combines with J gene TRBJ2-7; 9 bases fit TRBD1. The CDR3 has 14 amino acids. The germline gives CDR1 SQVTM, CDR2 ANQGSEA. The junction had 5 bases not matched to a gene; V was cut back by 1 base and J by 4 bases. CDR3 DNA sequence: TGCAGCGTTGAAGGTGGACAGGGGTTATACGAGCAGTACTTC. It encodes CSVEGGQGLYEQYF.

The rearrangement uses TRBV9 and TRBJ2-7; D might be TRBD2 (5 bases). Between the trimmed V and J ends, which lost 2 bases and 6 bases, there was a span of 9 bases. Per the germline V gene, CDR1 is SGDLS and CDR2 is YYNGEE. This CDR3 region has 12 residues. CDR3 loop: CASSVAEGEQYF. The CDR3 DNA reads as TGTGCCAGCAGCGTGGCAGAGGGCGAGCAGTACTTC.

This clone was seen more than once but under ten times. The gene calls are TRBV27 and TRBJ2-1; no reliable D call. V lost 6 bases to trimming and J lost 4 bases, with 4 bases between them. The CDR3 runs to 11 residues. The germline CDR1 and CDR2 sequences are MNHEY and SMNVEV (reference sequence). The CDR3 DNA reads TGTGCCAGCAGACGGTACAATGAGCAGTTCTTC. Amino acids: CASRRYNEQFF.

This clone occurred once. The V and J genes are TRBV19 and TRBJ1-4; weak D call: TRBD1 (5 bases). CDR1 LNHDA and CDR2 SQIVND come from the germline V gene (reference sequence). V was shortened by 2 bases and J by 8 bases, with 15 bases between the two germline ends. The CDR3 spans 15 residues. This CDR3 is CASSITNAQGEKLFF. The CDR3 DNA is TGTGCCAGTAGTATAACGAACGCGCAGGGAGAAAAACTGTTTTTT.

The chain recombines TRBV28 with TRBJ1-1; D unclear. Germline CDR1 and CDR2: MDHEN and SYDVKM. This CDR3 has 12 amino acids. The V end was cut by 1 base, the J end by 8 bases, with 8 bases between. CDR3 DNA sequence: TGTGCCAGCAGTTTATCTGATAGAGAAGCTTTCTTT. Its protein product is CASSLSDREAFF.

This clone was picked up one time. The chain carries TRBV27 and TRBJ2-7, with TRBD2 matching 10 bases. The CDR3 runs to 16 residues. V dropped 6 bases and J dropped 3; count of bases not matched to a gene: 11. Germline V gene lookup returns CDR1 MNHEY and CDR2 SMNVEV (reference sequence). The CDR3 reads CASREGSGRGVYEQYF. CDR3 sequence (DNA): TGTGCCAGCAGGGAGGGGAGCGGGAGGGGTGTCTACGAGCAGTACTTC.